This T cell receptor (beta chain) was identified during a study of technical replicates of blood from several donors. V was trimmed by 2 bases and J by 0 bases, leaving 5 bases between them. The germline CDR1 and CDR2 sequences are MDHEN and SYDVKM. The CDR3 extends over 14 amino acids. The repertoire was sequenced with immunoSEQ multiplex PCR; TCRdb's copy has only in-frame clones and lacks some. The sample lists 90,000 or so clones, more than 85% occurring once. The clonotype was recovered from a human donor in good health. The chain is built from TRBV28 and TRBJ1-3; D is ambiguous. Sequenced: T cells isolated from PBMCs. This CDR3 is CASSLPFSGNTIYF. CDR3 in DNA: TGTGCCAGCAGTTTACCTTTCTCTGGAAACACCATATATTTT.